The sequence of this T cell receptor (beta chain) was determined in a study of blood T cell repertoires in COVID-19. Only in-frame clones appear in the TCRdb table, and some are missing; sequencing was by immunoSEQ multiplex PCR. The sample contains roughly 62,000 clones, 70% to 85% of which appear only once. This clone occurred a few times. Germline CDR1 and CDR2: MGHRA and YSYEKL. The length of the CDR3 is 13 residues. V was shortened by 3 bases and J by 4 bases, with 9 bases between the two germline ends. The chain links TRBV4-1 to TRBJ1-2, with a weak D call TRBD1 (6 bases). Sequenced sample: peripheral blood. The sequence was obtained from a man aged 60 to 69 with acute or convalescent COVID-19. This CDR3 reads CASSQDSFYGYTF. CDR3 coding DNA: TGCGCCAGCAGCCAGGACAGCTTCTATGGCTACACCTTC.